This T cell receptor beta chain was identified during a study of T-cell memory formation after mild COVID-19. Study results and limitations: Mostly located in CM and EM were contracting CD4+ clones, with contracting CD8+ clones located in EMRA. For second-wave clones that peaked at day 37, SARS-CoV-2 specificity went unverified. Contracting clones from day 15 to 85 had balanced CD4/CD8; later expanders favoured CD4+.

Germline V gene sequence: CDR1 SEHNR, CDR2 FQNEAQ (reference sequence). With V trimmed by 5 bases and J by 5 bases, 9 bases remained unmatched. There are 16 residues in the CDR3. Comment on this clonotype: As yet, its antigen is unknown.

TCRdb used MiXCR to reprocess the 5' RACE reads, holding one entry per CDR3 protein. The sample lists about 340,000 distinct CDR3 sequences; approximately 16% were seen once. The TCR was taken from a man between 18 and 35 years old who had mild COVID-19 (a few samples of this study predate the infection). Cell type and time point are not known. V gene TRBV7-9 combines with J gene TRBJ2-5; 12 bases agree with TRBD1. The sequencing input was PBMCs or a T cell subset sorted from them (not recorded which). CDR3 amino acids: CASSPAGQGARETQYF. CDR3 sequence (DNA): TGTGCCAGCAGCCCGGCGGGACAGGGGGCCCGGGAGACCCAGTACTTC.